The 15 T cell receptor beta chains reported below all come from one sample, sequenced in a study of human T cells and chemical hapten exposure. Time point: patch test 1, 2 weeks after DPC sensitization. Noted treatment: therapeutic diphenylcyclopropenone sensitization with weekly scalp DPC. TCRdb fed the RACE reads into MiXCR, producing one record per CDR3 protein. The table shows a few hundred thousand distinct CDR3 sequences, with about 4.4% occurring only once. The input for sequencing was whole blood, taken in connection with sensitization to the hapten diphenylcyclopropenone (DPC). These TCRs come from a woman between 45 and 65 years old with alopecia areata. Some clones in this sample may be carry-over from other donors' samples.

This clonotype came up a few times. J is TRBJ1-6 and V is TRBV9; D remains ambiguous. This CDR3 has 13 residues. Germline CDR1 and CDR2: SGDLS and YYNGEE. V was cut by 0 bases and J by 8 bases, with 6 bases left in between. The CDR3 protein is CASSVGSHSPLHF. In nucleotides, the CDR3 is TGTGCCAGCAGCGTAGGCAGTCATTCACCCCTCCACTTT.

The rearrangement links TRBV15 to TRBJ1-1; tentative D call: TRBD1 (6 bases). Trimming cost V 5 bases and J 1 base, with 11 bases left between them. The germline V gene has CDR1 LNHNV and CDR2 YYDKDF (reference sequence). The CDR3 sequence is 14 residues long. The CDR3 protein is CATSRGQTNTEAFF. The CDR3 nucleotides read TGTGCCACCAGCCGGGGGCAGACGAACACTGAAGCTTTCTTT.

In this sample, this clonotype turned up many times. The V and J genes are TRBV28 and TRBJ2-4; TRBD1 matches at 11 bases. In germline, CDR1 is MDHEN, CDR2 SYDVKM. Trimming cost V 4 bases and J 3 bases; bases outside gene matches: 5. The CDR3 runs to 16 residues. CDR3 in DNA: TGTGCCAGCAGTTCCTCGGGACAGGGGGACAAAAACATTCAGTACTTC. Protein: CASSSSGQGDKNIQYF. The variable domain in full, completed from reference TRBV28 and TRBJ2-4, reads DVKVTQSSRYLVKRTGEKVFLECVQDMDHENMFWYRQDPGLGLRLIYFSYDVKMKEKGDIPEGYSVSREKKERFSLILESASTNQTSMYLCASSSSGQGDKNIQYFGAGTRLSVL.

This clonotype has a handful of counts. The V and J genes are TRBV5-4 and TRBJ1-1; D unclear. The CDR3 has 16 residues. The V end lost 3 bases, the J end lost 1 base, and 16 bases lay between the germline ends. Germline V gene sequence: CDR1 SGHNT, CDR2 YYREEE (reference sequence). The CDR3 DNA reads as TGTGCCAGCAGCTCGGCCGTGACGGGGAAGAACACTGAAGCTTTCTTT. Protein product: CASSSAVTGKNTEAFF.

The chain couples TRBV3-1 to TRBJ1-2; TRBD1 aligns across 8 bases. The CDR3 runs to 16 residues. J lost 8 bases, V lost 4 bases, and 15 bases had no gene match. CDR1 is LGHDT and CDR2 is YNNKEL in the germline V gene (reference sequence). The CDR3 is CASSPRQGSPMGGYTF. CDR3 coding DNA: TGTGCCAGCAGCCCTCGACAGGGGTCACCTATGGGAGGCTACACCTTC.

V and J are TRBV7-9 and TRBJ2-7; 10 nucleotides match TRBD1. V was pared by 5 bases and J by 6 bases, with 10 bases of the junction left unmatched. Germline V gene data show CDR1 as SEHNR and CDR2 as FQNEAQ (reference sequence). The CDR3 has 15 amino acids. The chain's CDR3 is CASSPGQGVLVEQYF. For the CDR3, the DNA is TGTGCCAGCAGCCCTGGACAGGGGGTGTTGGTCGAGCAGTACTTC.

In its sample, this clonotype was seen many times. V is TRBV10-3 and J is TRBJ2-7; the match to TRBD2 covers 7 bases. V was clipped by 3 bases and J by 6 bases; unmatched bases: 11. Per the germline V gene, CDR1 is ENHRY and CDR2 is SYGVKD. The length of the CDR3 is 15 residues. This CDR3 is CAISERSGGGVEQYF. Here the CDR3 DNA reads TGTGCCATCAGTGAACGTTCCGGCGGGGGTGTCGAGCAGTACTTC.

This clonotype was counted ten times or more. The chain joins TRBV10-3 to TRBJ2-3, with D possibly called TRBD1 or TRBD2 (5 bases each). CDR3 length equals 13 residues. Trimming removed 6 bases from V and 4 bases from J, with 11 bases in between. In germline, CDR1 is ENHRY, CDR2 SYGVKD. Here the CDR3 DNA reads TGTGCCATCAGGGGCCAGGGAGCAGATACGCAGTATTTT. Its translation is CAIRGQGADTQYF.

This clonotype was detected many times. The chain has TRBV2 and TRBJ2-3, with D maybe TRBD1 (6 bases). This CDR3 has 13 residues. Per the germline V gene, CDR1 is SNHLY and CDR2 is FYNNEI. V was trimmed by 7 bases and J by 2 bases, leaving 10 bases between them. The CDR3 DNA sequence: TGTGCCAGCAAGGGGGTGCACACAGATACGCAGTATTTT. Translating gives CASKGVHTDTQYF.

At least ten counts were recorded for this clonotype. The rearrangement links TRBV5-6 to TRBJ1-1; D remains unclear. The germline V gene encodes CDR1 SGHDT and CDR2 YYEEEE. With 4 bases removed from V and 5 bases from J, the gap between germline ends came to 21 bases. The CDR3 covers 16 residues. The CDR3, as DNA: TGTGCCAGCAGCGGATTGTATCCGAACGATCGAACTGAAGCTTTCTTT. It yields the protein CASSGLYPNDRTEAFF.

In this sample, this clonotype turned up a few times. The chain joins TRBV12-3 or TRBV12-4 to TRBJ1-5, with TRBD1 matching 7 bases. This CDR3 has 12 residues. The trim removed 0 bases at V and 12 bases at J, leaving 2 bases unmatched. The CDR3 sequence is CASSLAGQSQHF. Written as DNA, the CDR3 is TGTGCCAGCAGTTTAGCGGGACAGAGCCAGCATTTT.

This clonotype has a count of ten or more. The V call is TRBV20-1, the J call TRBJ2-3, with 11 bases that match TRBD2. The V gene's germline CDR1 is DFQATT and CDR2 SNEGSKA (reference sequence). The CDR3 contains 14 residues. With 0 bases clipped from V and 4 bases from J, the junction kept 0 bases outside the gene matches. Here the CDR3 DNA reads TGCAGTGCTAGAGAGGGACTAGCGGCAGATACGCAGTATTTT. This encodes CSAREGLAADTQYF.

This clonotype appeared many times. V gene TRBV28 combines with J gene TRBJ2-4; D unresolved. V lost 10 bases, J lost 0 bases, and 13 bases lay in between. Germline values: CDR1 MDHEN, CDR2 SYDVKM. The CDR3 spans 14 residues. Here the CDR3 DNA reads TGTGCCACCACCGAGGCGGTAGCCAAAAACATTCAGTACTTC. Its protein product is CATTEAVAKNIQYF.

This clonotype was seen at least ten times. The rearrangement uses TRBV27 and TRBJ2-7, with 10 positions matching TRBD2. Losses at the gene ends were 4 bases for V and 3 bases for J; bases not matched to a gene: 0. CDR1 MNHEY and CDR2 SMNVEV come from the germline V gene (reference sequence). This CDR3 is 13 amino acids long. The CDR3 nucleotides are TGTGCCAGCAGTTGGACTAGCGGCTACGAGCAGTACTTC. It codes for CASSWTSGYEQYF.

This clonotype was detected ten times or more. The rearrangement links TRBV27 to TRBJ2-6; D unresolved. Germline CDR1 and CDR2: MNHEY and SMNVEV (reference sequence). This CDR3 has 17 amino acids. The V and J ends lost 3 bases and 0 bases respectively, with 12 bases between them. The CDR3 sequence is CASSFSRPYSGANVLTF. CDR3 in DNA: TGTGCCAGCAGTTTCTCCCGACCTTACTCTGGGGCCAACGTCCTGACTTTC. Looking up the rest from reference TRBV27 and TRBJ2-6 gives the full variable domain: EAQVTQNPRYLITVTGKKLTVTCSQNMNHEYMSWYRQDPGLGLRQIYYSMNVEVTDKGDVPEGYKVSRKEKRNFPLILESPSPNQTSLYFCASSFSRPYSGANVLTFGAGSRLTVL.